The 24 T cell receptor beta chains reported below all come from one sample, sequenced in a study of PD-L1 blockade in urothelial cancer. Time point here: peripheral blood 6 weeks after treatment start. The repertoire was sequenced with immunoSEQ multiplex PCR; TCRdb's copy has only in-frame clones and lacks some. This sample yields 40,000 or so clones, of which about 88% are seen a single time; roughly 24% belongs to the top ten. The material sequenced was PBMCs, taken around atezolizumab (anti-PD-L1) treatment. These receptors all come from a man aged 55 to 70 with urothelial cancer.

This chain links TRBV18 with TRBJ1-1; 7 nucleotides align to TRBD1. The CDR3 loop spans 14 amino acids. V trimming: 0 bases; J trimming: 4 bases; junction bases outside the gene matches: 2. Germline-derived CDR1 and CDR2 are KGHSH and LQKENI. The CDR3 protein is CASSPPGQRTEAFF. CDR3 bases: TGTGCCAGCTCACCACCGGGACAGCGCACTGAAGCTTTCTTT.

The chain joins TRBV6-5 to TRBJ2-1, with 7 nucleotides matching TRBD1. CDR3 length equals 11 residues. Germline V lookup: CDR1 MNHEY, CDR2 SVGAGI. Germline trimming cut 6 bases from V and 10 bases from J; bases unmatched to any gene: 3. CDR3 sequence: CASRLQGEQFF. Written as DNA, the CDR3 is TGTGCCAGCAGACTACAGGGGGAGCAGTTCTTC.

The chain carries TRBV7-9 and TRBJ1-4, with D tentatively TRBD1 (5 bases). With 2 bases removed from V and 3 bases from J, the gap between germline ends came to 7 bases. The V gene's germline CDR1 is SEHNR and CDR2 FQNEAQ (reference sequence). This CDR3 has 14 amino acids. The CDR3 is CASSLTGSNEKLFF. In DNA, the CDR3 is TGTGCCAGCAGCTTAACAGGATCTAATGAAAAACTGTTTTTT. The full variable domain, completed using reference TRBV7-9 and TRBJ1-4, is DTGVSQNPRHKITKRGQNVTFRCDPISEHNRLYWYRQTLGQGPEFLTYFQNEAQLEKSRLLSDRFSAERPKGSFSTLEIQRTEQGDSAMYLCASSLTGSNEKLFFGSGTQLSVL.

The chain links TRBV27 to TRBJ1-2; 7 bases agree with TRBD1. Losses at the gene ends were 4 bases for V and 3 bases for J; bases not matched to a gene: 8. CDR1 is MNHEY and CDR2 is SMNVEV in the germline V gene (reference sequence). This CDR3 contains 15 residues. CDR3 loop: CASSSPAGTDYGYTF. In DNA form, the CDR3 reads TGTGCCAGCAGTTCGCCGGCCGGGACAGACTATGGCTACACCTTC.

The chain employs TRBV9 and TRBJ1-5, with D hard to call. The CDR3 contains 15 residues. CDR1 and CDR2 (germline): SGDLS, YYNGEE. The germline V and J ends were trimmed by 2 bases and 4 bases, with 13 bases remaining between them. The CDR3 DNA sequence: TGTGCCAGCAGCGTTGGGCAGCAACCTAATCAGCCCCAGCATTTT. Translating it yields CASSVGQQPNQPQHF.

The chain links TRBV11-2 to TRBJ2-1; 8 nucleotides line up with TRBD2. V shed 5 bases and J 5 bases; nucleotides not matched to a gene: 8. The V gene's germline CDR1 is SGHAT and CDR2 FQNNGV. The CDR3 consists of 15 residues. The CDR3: CASSPGLDLNNEQFF. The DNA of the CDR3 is TGTGCCAGCAGCCCGGGACTAGACCTTAACAATGAGCAGTTCTTC.

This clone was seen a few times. The CDR3 DNA reads TGTGCCAGCAGTGAATATTCAGGGTCGGGCTACGAGCAGTACTTC. It yields the protein CASSEYSGSGYEQYF. V is TRBV25-1 and J is TRBJ2-7, with D perhaps TRBD1 (5 bases). V was trimmed by 0 bases and J by 3 bases, leaving 12 bases between them. Germline V gene lookup returns CDR1 MGHDK and CDR2 SYGVNS. CDR3 length: 15 amino acids.

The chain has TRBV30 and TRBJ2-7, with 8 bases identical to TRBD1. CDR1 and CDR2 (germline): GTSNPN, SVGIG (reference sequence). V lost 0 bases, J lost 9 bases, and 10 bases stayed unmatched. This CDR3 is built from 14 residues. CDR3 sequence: CAWSVLGQVVGQYF. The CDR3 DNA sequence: TGTGCCTGGAGTGTCCTGGGACAGGTGGTCGGGCAGTACTTC.

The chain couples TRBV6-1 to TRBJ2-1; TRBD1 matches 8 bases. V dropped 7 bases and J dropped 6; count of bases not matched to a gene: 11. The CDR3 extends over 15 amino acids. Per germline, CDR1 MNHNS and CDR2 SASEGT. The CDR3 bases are TGTGCCAGCACCCCTGACAGGGGAATTCCCAATGAGCAGTTCTTC. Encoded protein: CASTPDRGIPNEQFF.

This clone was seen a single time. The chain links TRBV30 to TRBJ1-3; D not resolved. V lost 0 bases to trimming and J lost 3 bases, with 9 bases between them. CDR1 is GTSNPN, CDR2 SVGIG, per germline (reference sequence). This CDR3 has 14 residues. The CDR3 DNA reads TGTGCCTGGAGTGTAACAGTGATTGGAAACACCATATATTTT. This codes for CAWSVTVIGNTIYF.

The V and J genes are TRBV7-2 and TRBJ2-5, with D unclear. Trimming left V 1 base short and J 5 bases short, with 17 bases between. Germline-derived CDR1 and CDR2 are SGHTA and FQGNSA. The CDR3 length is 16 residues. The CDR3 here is CASSLGWWSSVETQYF. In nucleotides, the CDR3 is TGTGCCAGCAGCTTAGGGTGGTGGAGTTCCGTGGAGACCCAGTACTTC.

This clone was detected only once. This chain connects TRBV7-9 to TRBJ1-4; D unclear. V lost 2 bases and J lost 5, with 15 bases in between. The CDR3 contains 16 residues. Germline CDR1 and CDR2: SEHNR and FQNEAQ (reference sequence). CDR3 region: CASSLWEQAWNEKLFF. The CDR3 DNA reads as TGTGCCAGCAGCTTATGGGAGCAGGCTTGGAATGAAAAACTGTTTTTT.

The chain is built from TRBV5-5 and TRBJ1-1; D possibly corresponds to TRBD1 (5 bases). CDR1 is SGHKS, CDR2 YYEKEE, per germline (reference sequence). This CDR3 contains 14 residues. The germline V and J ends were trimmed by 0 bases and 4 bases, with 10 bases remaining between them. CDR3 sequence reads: CASSLGRVGTEAFF. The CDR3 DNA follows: TGTGCCAGCAGCTTGGGCAGGGTGGGCACTGAAGCTTTCTTT.

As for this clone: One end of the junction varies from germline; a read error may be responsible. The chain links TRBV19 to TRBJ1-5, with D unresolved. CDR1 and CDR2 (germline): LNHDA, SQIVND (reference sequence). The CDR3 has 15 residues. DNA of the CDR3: TGTGCCAGTAGTATCCTTCCAGATAGCAATCAGTCCCAGCATTTT. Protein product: CASSILPDSNQSQHF.

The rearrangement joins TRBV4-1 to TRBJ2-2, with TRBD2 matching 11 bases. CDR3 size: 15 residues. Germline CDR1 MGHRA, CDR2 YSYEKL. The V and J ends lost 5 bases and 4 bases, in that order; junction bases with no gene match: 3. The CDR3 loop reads CASSNSGGATGELFF. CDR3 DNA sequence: TGCGCCAGCAGCAATAGCGGGGGGGCCACCGGGGAGCTGTTTTTT.

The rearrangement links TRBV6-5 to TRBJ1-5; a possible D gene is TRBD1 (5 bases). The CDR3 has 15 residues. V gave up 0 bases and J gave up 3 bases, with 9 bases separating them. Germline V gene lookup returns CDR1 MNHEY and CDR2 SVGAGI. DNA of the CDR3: TGTGCCAGCAGTTACTCTAGGGACTCCAATCAGCCCCAGCATTTT. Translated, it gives CASSYSRDSNQPQHF.

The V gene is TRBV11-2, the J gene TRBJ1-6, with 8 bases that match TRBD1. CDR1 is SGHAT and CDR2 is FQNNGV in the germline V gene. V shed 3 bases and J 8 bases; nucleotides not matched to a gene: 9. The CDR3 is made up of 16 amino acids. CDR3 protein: CASSFRTDRGYSPLHF. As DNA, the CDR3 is TGTGCCAGCAGCTTCAGAACCGACAGGGGTTATTCACCCCTCCACTTT.

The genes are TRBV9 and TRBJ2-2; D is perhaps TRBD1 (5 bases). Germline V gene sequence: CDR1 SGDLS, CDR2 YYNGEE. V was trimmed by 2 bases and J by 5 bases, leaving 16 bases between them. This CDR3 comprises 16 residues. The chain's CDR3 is CASSVAQAVRTGELFF. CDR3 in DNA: TGTGCCAGCAGCGTCGCACAGGCGGTACGAACCGGGGAGCTGTTTTTT.

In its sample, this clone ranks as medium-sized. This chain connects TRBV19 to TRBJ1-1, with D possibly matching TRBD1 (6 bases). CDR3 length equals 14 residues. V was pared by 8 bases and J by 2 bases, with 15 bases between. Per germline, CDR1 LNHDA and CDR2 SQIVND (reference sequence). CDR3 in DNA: TGTGCCAGTCGGATCGCAGGGGTAAACACTGAAGCTTTCTTT. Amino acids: CASRIAGVNTEAFF.

Here the CDR3 DNA reads TGTGCCAGCAGCCCTGGACAGGGCAAAGGCTCCTATGGCTACACCTTC. Translating gives CASSPGQGKGSYGYTF. The chain uses TRBV2 and TRBJ1-2, with 8 positions matching TRBD1. CDR3 length: 16 amino acids. The J segment lost 4 bases and the V segment lost 6 bases, leaving 13 bases of the junction unmatched. Germline values: CDR1 SNHLY, CDR2 FYNNEI.

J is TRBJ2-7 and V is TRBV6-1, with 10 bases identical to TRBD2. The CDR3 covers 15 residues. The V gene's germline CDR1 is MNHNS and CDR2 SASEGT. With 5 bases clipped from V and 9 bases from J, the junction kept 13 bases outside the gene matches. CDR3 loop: CASSPRGGGLARQYF. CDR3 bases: TGTGCCAGCAGTCCCCGAGGGGGGGGACTAGCGCGGCAGTACTTC.

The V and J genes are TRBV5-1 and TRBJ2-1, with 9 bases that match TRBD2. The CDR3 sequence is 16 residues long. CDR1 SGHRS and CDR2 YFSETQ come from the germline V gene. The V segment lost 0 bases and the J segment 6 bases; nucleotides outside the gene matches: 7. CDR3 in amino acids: CASSLGPLAGINEQFF. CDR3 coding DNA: TGCGCCAGCAGCTTGGGGCCGCTAGCGGGGATCAATGAGCAGTTCTTC.

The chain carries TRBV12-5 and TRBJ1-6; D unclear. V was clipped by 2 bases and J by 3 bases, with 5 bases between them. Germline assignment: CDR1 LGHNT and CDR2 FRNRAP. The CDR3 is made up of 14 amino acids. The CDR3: CASGLSVYNSPLHF. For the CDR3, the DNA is TGTGCTAGTGGTTTGTCAGTCTATAATTCACCCCTCCACTTT.

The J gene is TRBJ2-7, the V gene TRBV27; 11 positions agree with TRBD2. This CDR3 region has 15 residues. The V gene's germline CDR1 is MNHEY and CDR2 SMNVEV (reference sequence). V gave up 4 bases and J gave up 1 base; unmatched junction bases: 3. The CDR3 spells CASSSLAGASYEQYF. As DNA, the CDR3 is TGTGCCAGCAGTTCACTAGCGGGGGCATCCTACGAGCAGTACTTC.